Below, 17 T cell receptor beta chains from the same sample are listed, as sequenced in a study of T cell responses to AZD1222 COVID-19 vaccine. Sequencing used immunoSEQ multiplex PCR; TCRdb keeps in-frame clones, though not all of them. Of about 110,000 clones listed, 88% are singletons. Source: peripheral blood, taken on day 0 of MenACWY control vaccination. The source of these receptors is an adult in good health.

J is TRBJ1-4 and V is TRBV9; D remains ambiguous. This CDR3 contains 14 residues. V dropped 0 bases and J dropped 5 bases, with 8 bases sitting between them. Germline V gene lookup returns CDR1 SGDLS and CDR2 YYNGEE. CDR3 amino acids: CASSVVDGNEKLFF. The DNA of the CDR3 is TGTGCCAGCAGCGTAGTCGATGGGAATGAAAAACTGTTTTTT.

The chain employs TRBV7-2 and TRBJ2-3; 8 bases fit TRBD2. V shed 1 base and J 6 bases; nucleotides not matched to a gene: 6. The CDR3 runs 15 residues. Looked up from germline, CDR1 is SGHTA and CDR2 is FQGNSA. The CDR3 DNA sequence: TGTGCCAGCAGCTTAGACGGGGGGGGATGGGATACGCAGTATTTT. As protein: CASSLDGGGWDTQYF.

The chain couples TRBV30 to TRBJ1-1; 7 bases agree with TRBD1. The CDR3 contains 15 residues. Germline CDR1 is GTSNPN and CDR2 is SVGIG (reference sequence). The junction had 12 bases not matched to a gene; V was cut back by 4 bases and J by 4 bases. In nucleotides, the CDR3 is TGTGCCTGGAACCCAACCAGACAGGGTGTCACTGAAGCTTTCTTT. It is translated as CAWNPTRQGVTEAFF.

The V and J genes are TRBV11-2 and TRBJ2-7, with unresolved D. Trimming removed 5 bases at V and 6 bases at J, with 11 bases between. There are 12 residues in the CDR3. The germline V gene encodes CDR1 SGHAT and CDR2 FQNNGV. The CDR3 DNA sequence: TGTGCCAGCAGCCGACCCTCCGCCGAGCAGTACTTC. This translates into CASSRPSAEQYF.

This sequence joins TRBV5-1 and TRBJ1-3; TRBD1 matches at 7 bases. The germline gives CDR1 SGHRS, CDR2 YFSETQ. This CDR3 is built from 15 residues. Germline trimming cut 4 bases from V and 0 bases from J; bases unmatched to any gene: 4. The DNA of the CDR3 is TGCGCCAGCAGCCTAGGGACAGCCTCTGGAAACACCATATATTTT. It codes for CASSLGTASGNTIYF.

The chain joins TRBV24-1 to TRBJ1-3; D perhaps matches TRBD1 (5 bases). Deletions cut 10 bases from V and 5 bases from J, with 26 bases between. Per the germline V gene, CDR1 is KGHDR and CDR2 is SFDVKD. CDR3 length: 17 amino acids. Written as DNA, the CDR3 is TGTGCCACGAAGTCCCCCGTGGTTAGGGGTCGCAGAAACACCATATATTTT. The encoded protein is CATKSPVVRGRRNTIYF.

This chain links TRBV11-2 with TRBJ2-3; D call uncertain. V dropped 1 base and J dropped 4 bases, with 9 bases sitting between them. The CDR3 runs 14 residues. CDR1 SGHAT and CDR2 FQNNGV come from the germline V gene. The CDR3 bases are TGTGCCAGCAGCTTAGTGTTGGGCGCAGATACGCAGTATTTT. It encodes CASSLVLGADTQYF.

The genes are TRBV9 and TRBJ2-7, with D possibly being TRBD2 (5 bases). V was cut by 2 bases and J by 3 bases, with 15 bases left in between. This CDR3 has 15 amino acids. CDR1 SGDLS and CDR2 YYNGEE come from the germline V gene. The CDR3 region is CASSVSEGMGYEQYF. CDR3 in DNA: TGTGCCAGCAGCGTCTCCGAGGGAATGGGCTACGAGCAGTACTTC.

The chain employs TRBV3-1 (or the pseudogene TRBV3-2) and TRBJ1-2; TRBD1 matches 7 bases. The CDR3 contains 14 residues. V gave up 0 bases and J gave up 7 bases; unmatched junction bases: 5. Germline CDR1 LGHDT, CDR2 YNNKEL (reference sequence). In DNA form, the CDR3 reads TGTGCCAGCAGCCAAGAACAGGGGCAGCGTGGCTACACCTTC. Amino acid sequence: CASSQEQGQRGYTF.

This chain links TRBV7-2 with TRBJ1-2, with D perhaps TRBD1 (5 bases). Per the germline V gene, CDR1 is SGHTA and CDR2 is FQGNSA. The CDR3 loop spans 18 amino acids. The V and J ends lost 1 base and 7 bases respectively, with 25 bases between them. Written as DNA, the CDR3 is TGTGCCAGCAGCTTAGGAGGGGTTAGGAACAGGCTTATAGGTGGCTACACCTTC. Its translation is CASSLGGVRNRLIGGYTF.

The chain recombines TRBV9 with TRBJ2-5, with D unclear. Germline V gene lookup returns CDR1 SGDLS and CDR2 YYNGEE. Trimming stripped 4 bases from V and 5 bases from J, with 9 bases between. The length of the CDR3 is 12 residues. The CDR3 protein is CASSRTEETQYF. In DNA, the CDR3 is TGTGCCAGCAGCCGAACAGAGGAGACCCAGTACTTC. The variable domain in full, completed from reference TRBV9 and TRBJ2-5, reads DSGVTQTPKHLITATGQRVTLRCSPRSGDLSVYWYQQSLDQGLQFLIQYYNGEERAKGNILERFSAQQFPDLHSELNLSSLELGDSALYFCASSRTEETQYFGPGTRLLVL.

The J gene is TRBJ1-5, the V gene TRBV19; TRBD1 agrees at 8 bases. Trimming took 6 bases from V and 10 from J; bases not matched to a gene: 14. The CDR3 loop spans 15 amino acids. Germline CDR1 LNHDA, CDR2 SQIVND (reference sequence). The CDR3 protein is CASRPSQDRGFPQHF. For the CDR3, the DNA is TGTGCCAGTAGACCCTCTCAAGACAGGGGATTTCCCCAGCATTTT.

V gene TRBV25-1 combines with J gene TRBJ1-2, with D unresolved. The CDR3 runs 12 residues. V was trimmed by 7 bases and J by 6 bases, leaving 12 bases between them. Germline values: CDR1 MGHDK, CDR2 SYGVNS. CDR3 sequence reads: CASNHGGHGYTF. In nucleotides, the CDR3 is TGTGCCAGCAACCACGGAGGGCATGGCTACACCTTC.

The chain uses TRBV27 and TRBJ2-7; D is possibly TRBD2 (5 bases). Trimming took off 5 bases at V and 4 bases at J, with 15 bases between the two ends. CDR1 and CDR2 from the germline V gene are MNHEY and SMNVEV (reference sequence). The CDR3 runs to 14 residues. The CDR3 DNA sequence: TGTGCCAGCAGTACCTCGGGATTCCGATACGAGCAGTACTTC. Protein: CASSTSGFRYEQYF.

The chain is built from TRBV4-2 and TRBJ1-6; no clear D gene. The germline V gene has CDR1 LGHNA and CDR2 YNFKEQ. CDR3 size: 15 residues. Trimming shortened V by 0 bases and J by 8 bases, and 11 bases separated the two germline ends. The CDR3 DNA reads TGTGCCAGCAGCCAAGAAGTTGGCAGACATTCACCCCTCCACTTT. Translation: CASSQEVGRHSPLHF.

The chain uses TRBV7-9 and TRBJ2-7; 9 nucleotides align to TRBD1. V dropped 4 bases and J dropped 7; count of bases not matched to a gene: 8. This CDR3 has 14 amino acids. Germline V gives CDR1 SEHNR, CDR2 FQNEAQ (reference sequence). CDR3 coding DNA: TGTGCCAGCAGCTCGGGACAGGGAGTTGGAGAGCAGTACTTC. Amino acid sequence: CASSSGQGVGEQYF.

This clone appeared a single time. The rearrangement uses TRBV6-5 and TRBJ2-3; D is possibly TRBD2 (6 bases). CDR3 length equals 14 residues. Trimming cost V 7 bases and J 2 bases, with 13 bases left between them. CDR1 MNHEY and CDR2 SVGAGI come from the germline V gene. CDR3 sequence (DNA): TGTGCCAGCAAAACCGGGACTCTCACAGATACGCAGTATTTT. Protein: CASKTGTLTDTQYF.